The 11 T cell receptor beta chains given below trace back to one sample, sequenced in a study of cytomegalovirus exposure and HLA in healthy donors. This PCR relied on a set of 60 Vbeta primers and 13 Jbeta primers. TCRdb's copy holds only in-frame clones and misses some; the assay was immunoSEQ multiplex PCR. This table has some 140,000 clones, about 74% appearing once. Sequencing input: PBMCs. These receptors were collected from a man aged 35 to 55 in good health and CMV-seronegative.

The V and J genes are TRBV27 and TRBJ2-2; TRBD1 matches 7 bases. Germline CDR1 and CDR2: MNHEY and SMNVEV (reference sequence). The J segment lost 5 bases and the V segment lost 6 bases, leaving 0 bases of the junction unmatched. This CDR3 is 12 amino acids long. CDR3 sequence reads: CASRQGTGELFF. CDR3 DNA: TGTGCCAGCAGACAGGGGACCGGGGAGCTGTTTTTT.

V is TRBV2 and J is TRBJ2-1; the D gene is possibly TRBD1 (5 bases). The CDR3 is 12 residues long. V was trimmed by 7 bases and J by 7 bases, leaving 11 bases between them. Germline CDR1 reads SNHLY; CDR2 reads FYNNEI. DNA for the CDR3: TGTGCCAGCATGGGCCCAGGGAATGAGCAGTTCTTC. Translated, it gives CASMGPGNEQFF. Using reference TRBV2 and TRBJ2-1 for the parts outside the CDR3, the full variable domain is EPEVTQTPSHQVTQMGQEVILRCVPISNHLYFYWYRQILGQKVEFLVSFYNNEISEKSEIFDDQFSVERPDGSNFTLKIRSTKLEDSAMYFCASMGPGNEQFFGPGTRLTVL.

The chain carries TRBV5-1 and TRBJ2-1, with 12 nucleotides matching TRBD2. V trimming: 0 bases; J trimming: 9 bases; junction bases outside the gene matches: 4. Germline CDR1 and CDR2: SGHRS and YFSETQ. The CDR3 length is 15 residues. CDR3 protein: CASSLGLAGVIEQFF. In nucleotides, the CDR3 is TGCGCCAGCAGCTTGGGACTAGCGGGAGTAATTGAGCAGTTCTTC.

The chain uses TRBV7-2 and TRBJ2-3; D perhaps matches TRBD1 (5 bases). The V and J ends lost 3 bases and 4 bases respectively, with 11 bases between them. The CDR3 consists of 14 residues. Germline V gene sequence: CDR1 SGHTA, CDR2 FQGNSA. The CDR3 here is CASSFLQGPDTQYF. CDR3 sequence (DNA): TGTGCCAGCAGCTTCCTCCAGGGCCCAGATACGCAGTATTTT.

The rearrangement links TRBV10-1 to TRBJ1-3, with no clear D. V dropped 3 bases and J dropped 1 base, with 16 bases sitting between them. Germline V gene lookup returns CDR1 WNHNN and CDR2 SYGVQD (reference sequence). CDR3 length equals 17 residues. The DNA of the CDR3 is TGCGCCAGCAGTGATACCGACAAGGAGGGTTCTGGAAACACCATATATTTT. Its protein is CASSDTDKEGSGNTIYF.

V gene TRBV4-2 combines with J gene TRBJ1-2, with D possibly TRBD1 on 5 matching bases. Germline V gene lookup returns CDR1 LGHNA and CDR2 YNFKEQ. The V gene lost 0 bases and the J gene lost 9 bases, with 17 bases spanning the gap. CDR3 length: 15 residues. The CDR3 reads CASSQEERRGSRYTF. CDR3 sequence (DNA): TGTGCCAGCAGCCAAGAAGAGAGGAGGGGTAGTCGCTACACCTTC.

The chain employs TRBV10-3 and TRBJ1-2, with TRBD1 matching over 9 bases. With 4 bases clipped from V and 8 bases from J, the junction kept 5 bases outside the gene matches. Germline V gives CDR1 ENHRY, CDR2 SYGVKD. The CDR3 totals 13 residues. The CDR3 sequence is CAISAQGAQGYTF. The CDR3 DNA is TGTGCCATCAGTGCACAGGGGGCGCAGGGCTACACCTTC.

This clone was found many times. The J gene is TRBJ2-3, the V gene TRBV19; D might be TRBD2 (6 bases). Between the trimmed V and J ends, which lost 5 bases and 5 bases, there was a span of 17 bases. The CDR3 has 15 residues. The germline V gene encodes CDR1 LNHDA and CDR2 SQIVND (reference sequence). The CDR3: CASSPEGQAGDTQYF. CDR3 DNA sequence: TGTGCCAGTAGTCCCGAGGGGCAAGCGGGAGATACGCAGTATTTT. The complete variable domain, with remaining parts taken from reference TRBV19 and TRBJ2-3, reads DGGITQSPKYLFRKEGQNVTLSCEQNLNHDAMYWYRQDPGQGLRLIYYSQIVNDFQKGDIAEGYSVSREKKESFPLTVTSAQKNPTAFYLCASSPEGQAGDTQYFGPGTRLTVL.

This chain joins TRBV11-3 and TRBJ1-2; D is unclear. Germline V gene sequence: CDR1 SGHNT, CDR2 YENEEA. Trimming pared 3 bases from V and 3 bases from J, leaving 11 bases between. The CDR3 is 14 amino acids. The CDR3: CASSFGEEDYGYTF. Here the CDR3 DNA reads TGTGCCAGCAGCTTCGGCGAGGAGGACTATGGCTACACCTTC.

The chain combines TRBV27 with TRBJ2-4; 10 nucleotides agree with TRBD2. With V trimmed by 3 bases and J by 1 base, 6 bases remained unmatched. The CDR3 contains 17 residues. Germline V gene lookup returns CDR1 MNHEY and CDR2 SMNVEV (reference sequence). The CDR3: CASSFQAGGPAKNIQYF. In nucleotides, the CDR3 is TGTGCCAGCAGTTTCCAAGCGGGAGGGCCCGCCAAAAACATTCAGTACTTC.

The chain links TRBV12-5 to TRBJ2-1; 7 nucleotides match TRBD2. Per the germline V gene, CDR1 is LGHNT and CDR2 is FRNRAP. CDR3 length: 14 amino acids. The trim removed 1 base at V and 7 bases at J, leaving 4 bases unmatched. As DNA, the CDR3 is TGTGCTAGTGGTTTGGGGGAGGGCCATAATGAGCAGTTCTTC. It yields the protein CASGLGEGHNEQFF.